Listed below are T cell receptor beta chains from one sample, sequenced in a study of cytomegalovirus exposure and HLA in healthy donors. Produced via immunoSEQ multiplex PCR; TCRdb's table is partial and in-frame only. This table has roughly 100,000 clones, roughly four fifths appearing once. What was sequenced was PBMCs. The receptors stem from a man in his fifties in good health and CMV-seronegative. Each CDR3 is given with its conserved first and last residue. The D gene is left open where the match is weak. Size is stated for part of the rows, as once, few or many counts, or as a class when the clone is expanded.

v_gene	j_gene	abundance	d_gene	CDR3nt	CDR3aa
TRBV9	TRBJ1-6	.	.	TGTGCCAGCAGCGAGAACGCGGGAACAAGCTATAATTCACCCCTCCACTTT	CASSENAGTSYNSPLHF
TRBV5-1	TRBJ2-1	.	.	TGCGCCAGCAGAATCGGGGGTAACTCGGTCGATGAGCAGTTCTTC	CASRIGGNSVDEQFF
TRBV6-5	TRBJ1-2	once	.	TGTGCCAGCAGATCGCCGGGGGGCAACTTTGGCTACACCTTC	CASRSPGGNFGYTF
TRBV9	TRBJ1-2	.	TRBD1	TGTGCCAGCAGCGCGGGACAGGGAAACTATGGCTACACCTTC	CASSAGQGNYGYTF
TRBV30	TRBJ2-2	.	TRBD2	TGTGCCTGGAGTACGGGACTAGCGGGGAACACCGGGGAGCTGTTTTTT	CAWSTGLAGNTGELFF
TRBV6-5	TRBJ1-4	.	TRBD1	TGTGCCAGCAGTTTCAACAGGGGTACTAATGAAAAACTGTTTTTT	CASSFNRGTNEKLFF
TRBV19	TRBJ1-1	.	TRBD1	TGTGCCAGTAGTATGGGACAGGTGGGGCCAATGGGCACTGAAGCTTTCTTT	CASSMGQVGPMGTEAFF
TRBV19	TRBJ1-5	.	.	TGTGCCAGTAGTATTCCAGGACTCAATCAGCCCCAGCATTTT	CASSIPGLNQPQHF
TRBV7-2	TRBJ1-3	.	TRBD1	TGTGCCAGCCAACTAGACAGGGCTGGAAACACCATATATTTT	CASQLDRAGNTIYF
TRBV19	TRBJ1-4	.	.	TGTGCCAGTCATCGGGGGGCTAATGAAAAACTGTTTTTT	CASHRGANEKLFF
TRBV11-2	TRBJ1-6	once	.	TGTGCCAGCAGCCAAGAGAGGTATTCACCCCTCCACTTT	CASSQERYSPLHF
TRBV7-2	TRBJ2-5	.	TRBD2	TGTGCCAGCAGCCAGACTAGCATGGGAGAGACCCAGTACTTC	CASSQTSMGETQYF
TRBV5-1	TRBJ2-5	.	.	TGCGCCAGCAGCGCGCGAGGCCCGGTACAAGAGACCCAGTACTTC	CASSARGPVQETQYF
TRBV14	TRBJ1-1	.	.	TGTGCCAGCAGCCAAGTCAGAGGCACGGAGAAAGCTTTCTTT	CASSQVRGTEKAFF
TRBV11-2	TRBJ2-3	.	.	TGTGCCAGCAGCGTCACGGGCGGGGCGGTTAGCACAGATACGCAGTATTTT	CASSVTGGAVSTDTQYF
TRBV7-2	TRBJ1-3	.	.	TGTGCCAGCAGCTTAGCAACAGGGCTCTCTGGAAACACCATATATTTT	CASSLATGLSGNTIYF
TRBV5-1	TRBJ2-3	.	TRBD2	TGCGCCAGCAGCTCAGGGACTAGCGGGTACCTAGGGGATACGCAGTATTTT	CASSSGTSGYLGDTQYF
TRBV7-8	TRBJ1-1	.	.	TGTGCCAGCAGTCACGGGGAGAACACTGAAGCTTTCTTT	CASSHGENTEAFF
TRBV5-4	TRBJ1-4	.	.	TGTGCCAGCAGCTTCCACGGGAAGCCCGATAATGAAAAACTGTTTTTT	CASSFHGKPDNEKLFF
TRBV7-9	TRBJ1-5	.	.	TGTTCCAGCAGCTACCAAGGGAGGCCCCAGCATTTT	CSSSYQGRPQHF
TRBV5-1	TRBJ1-1	.	.	TGCGCCAGCAGCTCCGACTGGAACACTGAAGCTTTCTTT	CASSSDWNTEAFF
TRBV5-1	TRBJ2-3	few	TRBD2	TGCGCCAGCAGCTTGGGTGGGACTAGTGTATCAGATACGCAGTATTTT	CASSLGGTSVSDTQYF
TRBV6-1	TRBJ1-2	.	.	TGTGCCACCCAAGAGGGCTTGAATGGCTACACCTTC	CATQEGLNGYTF
TRBV7-6	TRBJ2-2	.	TRBD1	TGTGCCAGCAGTCCCGGACAGGGAGGCATATTGAACACCGGGGAGCTGTTTTTT	CASSPGQGGILNTGELFF
TRBV7-9	TRBJ2-3	.	TRBD2	TGTGCCAGCAGCTCTCGCGGGGCGGGGGGGCCAGGCACAGATACGCAGTATTTT	CASSSRGAGGPGTDTQYF
TRBV19	TRBJ2-6	.	.	TGTGCCAGTAGTATACTGGAGGAGCCTGGGGCCAACGTCCTGACTTTC	CASSILEEPGANVLTF
TRBV6-1	TRBJ1-2	.	TRBD1	TGTGCCAGCAGTGGCACAGGGGGGAACTATGGCTACACCTTC	CASSGTGGNYGYTF
TRBV4-3	TRBJ1-2	.	TRBD1	TGCGCCAGCAGCCAAGCTAGGGCCCTCCGACAGGGCACTTTAAACTATGGCTACACCTTC	CASSQARALRQGTLNYGYTF
TRBV30	TRBJ1-2	.	.	TGTGCCTGGAGTGTACGGGTCCGCGGGCCCTACACCTTC	CAWSVRVRGPYTF
TRBV15	TRBJ1-3	.	.	TGTGCCACCAGCAGAGATTCAACAGGAAACACCATATATTTT	CATSRDSTGNTIYF
TRBV11-2	TRBJ1-1	.	TRBD1	TGTGCCAGCAGCTTGGACCCCGGGACAGGCACCCCAGCTTTCTTT	CASSLDPGTGTPAFF
TRBV20-1	TRBJ1-1	.	.	TGCAGTGCTTGGACAAACTGGGAAGCTTTCTTT	CSAWTNWEAFF
TRBV2	TRBJ1-1	.	TRBD1	TGTGCCAGCAGACAGGGGGCTAACACTGAAGCTTTCTTT	CASRQGANTEAFF